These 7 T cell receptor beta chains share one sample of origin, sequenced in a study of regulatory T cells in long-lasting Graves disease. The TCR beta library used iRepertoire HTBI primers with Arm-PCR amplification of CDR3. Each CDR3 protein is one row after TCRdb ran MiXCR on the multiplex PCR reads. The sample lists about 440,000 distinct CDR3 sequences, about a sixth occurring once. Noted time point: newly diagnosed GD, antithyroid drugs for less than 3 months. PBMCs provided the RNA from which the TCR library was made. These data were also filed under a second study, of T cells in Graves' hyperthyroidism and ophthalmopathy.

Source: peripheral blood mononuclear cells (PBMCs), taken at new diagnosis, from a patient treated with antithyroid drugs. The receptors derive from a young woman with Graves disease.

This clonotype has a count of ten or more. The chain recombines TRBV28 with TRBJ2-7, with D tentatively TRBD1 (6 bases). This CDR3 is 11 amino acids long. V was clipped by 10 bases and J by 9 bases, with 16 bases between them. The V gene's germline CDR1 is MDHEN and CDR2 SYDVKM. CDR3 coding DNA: TGTGCCAACACACAGGGTTTAGGGCAGTACTTC. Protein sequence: CANTQGLGQYF.

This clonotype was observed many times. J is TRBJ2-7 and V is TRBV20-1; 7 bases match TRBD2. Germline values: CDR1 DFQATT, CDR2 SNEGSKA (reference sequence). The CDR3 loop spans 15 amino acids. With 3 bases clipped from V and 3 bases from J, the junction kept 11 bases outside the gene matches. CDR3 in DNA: TGCAGTGCTAGGGGTAGCCGGGAGGCGCTCTACGAGCAGTACTTC. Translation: CSARGSREALYEQYF.

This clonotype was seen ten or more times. The CDR3 bases are TGTGCCAGCAGTACGGGAGTAGCTGCCAATGAGCAGTTCTTC. This translates into CASSTGVAANEQFF. The chain is built from TRBV25-1 and TRBJ2-1; D perhaps matches TRBD2 (6 bases). There are 14 residues in the CDR3. V lost 5 bases, J lost 6 bases, and 14 bases lay in between. Germline CDR1 reads MGHDK; CDR2 reads SYGVNS. Supplemented by reference TRBV25-1 and TRBJ2-1, the full variable domain reads EADIYQTPRYLVIGTGKKITLECSQTMGHDKMYWYQQDPGMELHLIHYSYGVNSTEKGDLSSESTVSRIRTEHFPLTLESARPSHTSQYLCASSTGVAANEQFFGPGTRLTVL.

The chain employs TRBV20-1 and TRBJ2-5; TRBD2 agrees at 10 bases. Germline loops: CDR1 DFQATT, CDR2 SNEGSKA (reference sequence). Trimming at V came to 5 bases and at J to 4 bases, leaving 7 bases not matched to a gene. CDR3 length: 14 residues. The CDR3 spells CSAFLAGELETQYF. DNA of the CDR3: TGCAGTGCTTTTCTAGCGGGAGAATTAGAGACCCAGTACTTC.

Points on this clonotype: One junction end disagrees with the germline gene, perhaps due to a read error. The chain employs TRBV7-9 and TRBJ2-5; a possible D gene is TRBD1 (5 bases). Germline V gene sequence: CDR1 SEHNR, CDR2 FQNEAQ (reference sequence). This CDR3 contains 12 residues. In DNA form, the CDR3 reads TGCGGCAGTAGGGGCTTTACGGAGACCCAGTACTTC. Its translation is CGSRGFTETQYF. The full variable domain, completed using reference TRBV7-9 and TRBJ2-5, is DTGVSQNPRHKITKRGQNVTFRCDPISEHNRLYWYRQTLGQGPEFLTYFQNEAQLEKSRLLSDRFSAERPKGSFSTLEIQRTEQGDSAMYLCGSRGFTETQYFGPGTRLLVL.

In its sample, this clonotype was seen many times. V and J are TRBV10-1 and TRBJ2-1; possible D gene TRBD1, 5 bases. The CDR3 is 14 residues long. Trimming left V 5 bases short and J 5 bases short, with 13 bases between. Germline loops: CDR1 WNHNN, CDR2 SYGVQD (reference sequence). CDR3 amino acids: CASSPGIIDNEQFF. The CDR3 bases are TGCGCCAGCAGTCCAGGGATTATTGACAATGAGCAGTTCTTC.

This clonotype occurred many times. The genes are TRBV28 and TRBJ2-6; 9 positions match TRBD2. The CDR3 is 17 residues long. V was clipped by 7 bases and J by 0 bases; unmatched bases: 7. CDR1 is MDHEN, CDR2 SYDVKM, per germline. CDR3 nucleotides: TGTGCCAGCACCAACCTAGCGGGGCTCTCTGGGGCCAACGTCCTGACTTTC. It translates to CASTNLAGLSGANVLTF.